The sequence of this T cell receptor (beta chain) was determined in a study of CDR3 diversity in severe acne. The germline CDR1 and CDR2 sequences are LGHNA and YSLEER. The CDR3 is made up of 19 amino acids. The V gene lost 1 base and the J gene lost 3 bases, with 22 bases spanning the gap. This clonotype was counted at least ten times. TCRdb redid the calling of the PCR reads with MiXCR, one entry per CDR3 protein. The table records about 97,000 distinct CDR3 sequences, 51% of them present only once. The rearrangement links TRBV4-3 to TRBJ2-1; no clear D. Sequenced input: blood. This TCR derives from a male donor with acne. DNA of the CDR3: TGCGCCAGCAGCCAAGTCCCCCTCGGAGCAGGTGATTTCTACAATGAGCAGTTCTTC. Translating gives CASSQVPLGAGDFYNEQFF.